Sequencing of this TCR beta chain was carried out in a study of blood T cell repertoires in COVID-19. Overall study: Sites in the United States, Italy and Spain provided acute and convalescent COVID-19 samples.

The germline gives CDR1 SNHLY, CDR2 FYNNEI. The CDR3 has 17 amino acids. V was clipped by 2 bases and J by 4 bases; unmatched bases: 11. Methods used by the authors: Scientists estimated how many nucleated cells there were by amplifying reference gene primers. TCRdb keeps only in-frame clones here, not all; method: immunoSEQ multiplex PCR. For V, J and clone size, that table is used; D and trimming come from the DNA. This table has hundreds of thousands of clones, approximately 84% appearing once. The rearrangement joins TRBV2 to TRBJ2-3; 8 bases are shared with TRBD1. This receptor was obtained from a woman at least 80 years old with acute or convalescent COVID-19. The sample taken for sequencing was peripheral blood. CDR3 loop: CASSERGTGLTPDTQYF. CDR3 DNA sequence: TGTGCCAGCAGTGAACGGGGGACAGGTCTTACGCCAGATACGCAGTATTTT. Supplemented by reference TRBV2 and TRBJ2-3, the full variable domain reads EPEVTQTPSHQVTQMGQEVILRCVPISNHLYFYWYRQILGQKVEFLVSFYNNEISEKSEIFDDQFSVERPDGSNFTLKIRSTKLEDSAMYFCASSERGTGLTPDTQYFGPGTRLTVL.